This TCR beta chain was found in a study of blood T cell repertoires in COVID-19. Overall study: Samples representing acute and convalescent COVID-19 were sourced from the United States, Italy and Spain. The cDNA or gDNA used as material had been derived from T cells, B-cell-depleted T cells, or PBMCs.

Source study methods: Quantification of nucleated cells was approximated via reference gene primer amplification. Sequencing was performed with immunoSEQ multiplex PCR; in TCRdb, only in-frame clones are kept and a portion is missing. The D gene and trimming were derived from the DNA, and the V and J assignments and clone size from that table. The table lists 120,000 to 150,000 clones, 65% to 80% of them singletons. CDR1 and CDR2 from the germline V gene are MNHEY and SVGAGI. The J segment lost 4 bases and the V segment lost 4 bases, leaving 6 bases of the junction unmatched. This CDR3 comprises 14 residues.

Sequenced input: peripheral blood. This clonotype originated in an older man with acute or convalescent COVID-19. The chain couples TRBV6-5 to TRBJ1-1; 7 nucleotides align to TRBD1. In DNA form, the CDR3 reads TGTGCCAGCAGTTTCGACAGGGACACCACTGAAGCTTTCTTT. Protein sequence: CASSFDRDTTEAFF.